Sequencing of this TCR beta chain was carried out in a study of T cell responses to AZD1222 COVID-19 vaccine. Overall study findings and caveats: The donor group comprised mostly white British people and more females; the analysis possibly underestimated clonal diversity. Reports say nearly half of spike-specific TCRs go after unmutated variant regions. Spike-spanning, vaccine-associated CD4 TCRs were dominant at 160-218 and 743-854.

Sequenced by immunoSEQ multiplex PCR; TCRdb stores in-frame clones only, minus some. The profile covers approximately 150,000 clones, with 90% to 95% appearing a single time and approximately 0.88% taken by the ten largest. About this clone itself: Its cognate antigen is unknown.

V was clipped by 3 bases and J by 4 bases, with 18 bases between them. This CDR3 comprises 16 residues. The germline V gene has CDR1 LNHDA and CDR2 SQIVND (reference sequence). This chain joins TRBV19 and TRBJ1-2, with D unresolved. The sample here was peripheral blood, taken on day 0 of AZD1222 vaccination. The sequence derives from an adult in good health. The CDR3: CASSIVAKLGGYGYTF. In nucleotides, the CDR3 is TGTGCCAGTAGTATTGTAGCTAAGCTCGGAGGCTATGGCTACACCTTC.